These T cell receptor beta chains were read from a single sample in a study of T cell changes during pregnancy in multiple sclerosis. Some clones are missing from TCRdb's copy, which holds only in-frame ones; the method was immunoSEQ multiplex PCR. The sample carries roughly 48,000 clones, approximately 95% recorded once. Sample: CD8+ T cells from peripheral blood mononuclear cells, taken in the first trimester of pregnancy. The receptors were sampled from a female donor with multiple sclerosis, enrolled in a pregnancy study. CDR3s include the opening cysteine and the closing phenylalanine or tryptophan. The D gene is left open where the match is weak. The listing skips clone size in some rows; elsewhere it reads once, few, many or a size class.

>14|TRBV6-1|-|TRBJ2-4|-
CASSEEEGKNIQYF
TGTGCCAGCAGTGAAGAGGAGGGGAAAAACATTCAGTACTTC
>15|TRBV4-1|-|TRBJ2-7|TRBD2
CASSNGLAGDYEQYF
TGCGCCAGCAGCAACGGACTAGCGGGAGACTACGAGCAGTACTTC
>15|TRBV2|-|TRBJ2-7|-
CASSESRQGPREQYF
TGTGCCAGCAGTGAAAGTAGGCAGGGGCCTCGCGAGCAGTACTTC
>15|TRBV5-1|-|TRBJ1-2|TRBD1
CASSLSGQGNYGYTF
TGCGCCAGCAGCTTGTCCGGACAGGGGAACTATGGCTACACCTTC
>16|TRBV14|-|TRBJ1-1|-
CASSQDWRGWDTEAFF
TGTGCCAGCAGCCAAGATTGGCGGGGATGGGACACTGAAGCTTTCTTT
>15|TRBV6-1|-|TRBJ2-7|TRBD2
CASSEASGSSYEQYF
TGTGCCAGCAGTGAAGCTAGCGGGAGCTCCTACGAGCAGTACTTC
>15|TRBV6-1|-|TRBJ1-3|-
CASSGAGDGGNTIYF
TGTGCCAGCAGTGGAGCAGGGGATGGGGGAAACACCATATATTTT
>14|TRBV4-2|-|TRBJ1-1|-
CASSQGTGDPEAFF
TGTGCCAGCAGCCAAGGGACGGGGGACCCTGAAGCTTTCTTT
>13|TRBV29-1|-|TRBJ1-3|-
CSVVTGWRNTIYF
TGCAGCGTTGTTACAGGGTGGCGAAACACCATATATTTT
>15|TRBV6-1|-|TRBJ1-2|TRBD1
CASSEPWTGQNGYTF
TGTGCCAGCAGTGAACCCTGGACAGGACAAAATGGCTACACCTTC
>14|TRBV10-3|-|TRBJ1-1|-
CAISDRGLNTEAFF
TGTGCCATCAGTGATAGGGGTTTGAACACTGAAGCTTTCTTT
>12|TRBV25-1|once|TRBJ2-7|-
CASSLSIHEQYF
TGTGCCAGCAGTCTCAGTATCCACGAGCAGTACTTC
>15|TRBV27|-|TRBJ1-2|-
CASSLTGFAVYGYTF
TGTGCCAGCAGTTTAACAGGGTTCGCGGTCTATGGCTACACCTTC
>15|TRBV15|-|TRBJ1-6|-
CATSRDRVGDSPLHF
TGTGCCACCAGCAGAGATCGTGTAGGGGATTCACCCCTCCACTTT
>16|TRBV9|-|TRBJ2-2|TRBD2
CASSAPLAENTGELFF
TGTGCCAGCAGCGCTCCGCTAGCGGAGAACACCGGGGAGCTGTTTTTT
>14|TRBV9|-|TRBJ2-7|TRBD1
CASSVAVQGTEQYF
TGTGCCAGCAGCGTAGCAGTACAGGGGACCGAGCAGTACTTC
>16|TRBV6-5|-|TRBJ1-1|-
CASSYGHSMMNTEAFF
TGTGCCAGCAGTTACGGACACTCAATGATGAACACTGAAGCTTTCTTT
>15|TRBV28|-|TRBJ1-5|TRBD1
CASRSPGTGRQPQHF
TGTGCCAGCAGGTCGCCCGGGACAGGGAGACAGCCCCAGCATTTT
>16|TRBV30|-|TRBJ2-1|TRBD2
CAWSAGTSGGWDEQFF
TGTGCCTGGAGTGCCGGGACTAGCGGGGGATGGGATGAGCAGTTCTTC
>15|TRBV21-1|-|TRBJ2-7|-
CASSKALRDSYEQYF
TGTGCCAGCAGCAAAGCGCTCCGGGACAGCTACGAGCAGTACTTC
>13|TRBV5-4|-|TRBJ1-4|-
CASSLGGDEKLFF
TGTGCCAGCAGCTTGGGGGGGGATGAAAAACTGTTTTTT
>16|TRBV9|-|TRBJ2-2|TRBD1
CASSYEGAINTGELFF
TGTGCCAGCAGCTACGAGGGGGCTATAAACACCGGGGAGCTGTTTTTT
>15|TRBV4-1|-|TRBJ2-3|TRBD1
CASSPPGQDTGTQYF
TGCGCCAGCAGTCCTCCGGGACAGGACACTGGTACGCAGTATTTT
>14|TRBV4-1|-|TRBJ2-7|TRBD1
CASSQDRQGYEQYF
TGCGCCAGCAGCCAAGATCGACAGGGATACGAGCAGTACTTC
>14|TRBV5-8|-|TRBJ2-1|TRBD1
CAPTPGQNYNEQFF
TGTGCCCCCACCCCGGGACAGAACTACAATGAGCAGTTCTTC
>14|TRBV27|-|TRBJ2-1|-
CASSSGRNYNEQFF
TGTGCCAGCAGTTCAGGGAGGAACTACAATGAGCAGTTCTTC
>14|TRBV19|-|TRBJ2-2|-
CASKVERNTGELFF
TGTGCCAGTAAGGTGGAGAGGAACACCGGGGAGCTGTTTTTT
>17|TRBV19|-|TRBJ2-3|TRBD1
CASSRGSGRGLTDTQYF
TGTGCCAGTAGTCGGGGTTCAGGCAGGGGGCTAACAGATACGCAGTATTTT
>15|TRBV19|-|TRBJ2-5|-
CASSIGNYGGQTQYF
TGTGCCAGTAGTATAGGAAATTACGGGGGACAGACCCAGTACTTC
>14|TRBV5-4|-|TRBJ2-1|TRBD1
CASSGGQGYNEQFF
TGTGCCAGCAGCGGCGGACAGGGTTACAATGAGCAGTTCTTC
>15|TRBV7-6|once|TRBJ1-2|-
CASSLREGANYGYTF
TGTGCCAGCAGCTTACGGGAGGGAGCAAACTATGGCTACACCTTC
>13|TRBV6-6|-|TRBJ2-3|-
CASSYVQADTQYF
TGTGCCAGCAGTTACGTTCAGGCAGATACGCAGTATTTT
>13|TRBV28|-|TRBJ1-3|-
CASSLFDGDTIYF
TGTGCCAGCAGTTTATTCGACGGAGACACCATATATTTT
>15|TRBV5-5|-|TRBJ2-1|TRBD1
CASSLSGGQVGEQFF
TGTGCCAGCAGCTTGTCAGGGGGTCAGGTCGGTGAGCAGTTCTTC
>16|TRBV27|-|TRBJ1-5|TRBD1
CASSLSGQGVRQPQHF
TGTGCCAGCAGTTTATCTGGACAGGGAGTCCGTCAGCCCCAGCATTTT
>17|TRBV19|-|TRBJ1-5|-
CASSSPLDSYSNQPQHF
TGTGCCAGTAGTTCCCCTTTGGACAGCTATAGCAATCAGCCCCAGCATTTT
>15|TRBV2|-|TRBJ2-7|TRBD1
CASILGTGGNNEQYF
TGTGCCAGCATACTAGGGACAGGGGGAAATAACGAGCAGTACTTC
>15|TRBV7-6|once|TRBJ2-7|TRBD2
CASSLRAGVSYEQYF
TGTGCCAGCAGCTTAAGAGCGGGAGTTTCGTACGAGCAGTACTTC
>13|TRBV27|-|TRBJ1-2|-
CASRPSSGYGYTF
TGTGCCAGCAGGCCAAGTTCAGGGTATGGCTACACCTTC
>14|TRBV4-2|-|TRBJ1-2|-
CASSYDTQNYGYTF
TGTGCCAGCAGTTATGACACCCAAAACTATGGCTACACCTTC
>16|TRBV19|-|TRBJ2-7|TRBD2
CASSIAPGLAGVEQYF
TGTGCCAGTAGTATAGCCCCGGGACTAGCGGGAGTCGAGCAGTACTTC
>15|TRBV7-6|-|TRBJ2-5|TRBD1
CASSRGQGTLETQYF
TGTGCCAGCAGCCGGGGACAGGGGACTTTGGAGACCCAGTACTTC
>15|TRBV4-2|once|TRBJ1-1|-
CASSQDGRVSPEAFF
TGTGCCAGCAGCCAAGATGGCAGGGTAAGCCCTGAAGCTTTCTTT
>17|TRBV27|once|TRBJ2-2|-
CASSLFHRERDTGELFF
TGTGCCAGCAGTTTATTTCATCGGGAGAGGGACACCGGGGAGCTGTTTTTT
>14|TRBV7-6|-|TRBJ2-7|TRBD1
CASSLTGGLYEQYF
TGTGCCAGCAGCCTGACAGGGGGGTTATACGAGCAGTACTTC
>16|TRBV15|-|TRBJ2-1|TRBD2
CATSRERLAAYNEQFF
TGTGCCACCAGCAGAGAGCGACTAGCGGCCTACAATGAGCAGTTCTTC
>17|TRBV28|-|TRBJ2-7|TRBD2
CASSSPFSGRAPYEQYF
TGTGCCAGCAGTTCCCCCTTTAGCGGGAGGGCCCCCTACGAGCAGTACTTC
>14|TRBV7-6|once|TRBJ2-7|-
CASSLGGGSYEQYF
TGTGCCAGCAGCTTAGGGGGCGGATCCTACGAGCAGTACTTC
>12|TRBV7-9|-|TRBJ1-1|TRBD1
CASRDRYTEAFF
TGTGCCAGCAGGGACAGGTACACTGAAGCTTTCTTT
>15|TRBV6-5|-|TRBJ2-7|TRBD2
CASKLTSGGNYEQYF
TGTGCCAGCAAACTAACTAGCGGGGGAAACTACGAGCAGTACTTC
>12|TRBV30|-|TRBJ1-2|-
CAWSELYYGYTF
TGTGCCTGGAGCGAACTTTACTATGGCTACACCTTC